This TCR beta chain is from a study of somatic mutations in cytotoxic T cells in rheumatoid arthritis. Notes on the study in general: Exceedance of 20% of CD8+ cells by the largest CD8+ clone occurred in about an eighth of the roughly 60 patients.

Sequencing was performed with immunoSEQ multiplex PCR; in TCRdb, only in-frame clones are kept and a portion is missing. The table has 20,000 to 25,000 clones, roughly 80% seen once. From germline, CDR1 is SGHTA and CDR2 FQGNSA. The CDR3 runs 13 residues. V lost 9 bases and J lost 1; bases outside the gene matches: 1. Details on this clone: Its antigen is not identified.

Sequencing was performed on CD8+ T cells sorted from blood. The rearrangement uses TRBV7-2 and TRBJ2-2, with 8 bases matching TRBD1. The sequence came from an adult with rheumatoid arthritis. The chain's CDR3 is CARGQVNTGELFF. The CDR3 bases are TGTGCCAGGGGACAGGTGAACACCGGGGAGCTGTTTTTT.